This T cell receptor beta chain was documented in a study of T cell responses to AZD1222 COVID-19 vaccine (dated by TCRdb to 2020 to 2023). Context from the whole study: A total of 230 to 250 trial participants underwent TCR sequencing, of whom 200 to 220 had received two doses of AZD1222 and 26 had received two doses of the MenACWY control vaccine. Trial participants were enrolled into age subgroups of 18-55, 56-69 and 70-plus years, which contained 148, 28 and 57 TCR-sequenced participants, respectively.

The CDR3 regions of human TCRbeta chains were analyzed by immunosequencing. The paper's processing steps were these. TCRs in the repertoires were matched against a reference library of SARS-CoV-2-specific TCRs that had been generated with the MIRA antigen-specificity platform. Breadth was defined as the fraction of unique TCRs that were SARS-CoV-2-associated, and depth was defined as the fraction of total T cells that were SARS-CoV-2-associated. Using the MIRA data, each spike-specific TCR was assigned both to the spike region to which the TCR was reactive and to a CD4 or CD8 class. Log10-transformed breadth and depth values were compared by one-way ANOVA with Sidak's multiple comparisons tests. Entries here come from immuneACCESS through TCRdb and include only in-frame sequences with V and J called. Some clones fail to appear in such tables; in the studies checked, an unresolved V gene covers under half of the shortfall, and the cause of the remainder is unknown. Clone size and the V and J calls come from that table; the DNA yielded D and trimming. The sample data list 57,000 or so clones, and 85% to 90% of these were observed just once. The ten largest clones represent roughly a fifth of the sample.

The germline V gene specifies MDHEN as CDR1 and SYDVKM as CDR2. From cysteine to phenylalanine, the CDR3 is 15 amino acids long. Only the CDR3 portion is preserved as DNA: 45 bases, with reading frame beginning at the first base. The germline ends are 13 bases apart after V is trimmed by 1 base and J by 3 bases. The meaning of the sample's time point label: baseline before first vaccination. According to the study, the label for this sample's treatment or condition signals: meningococcal conjugate vaccine given as trial control. Samples from vaccinated people were obtained from the UK trials COV001 and COV002, which included a single-blind randomized controlled phase 2/3 trial of AZD1222 (ChAdOx1 nCoV-19) in healthy adults. For TCRbeta chain sequencing, PBMC samples from trial participants were taken at day 0 and at day 28 after the second dose. The paper's findings and limits, for the study overall: Nearly half of unique spike-specific TCRs reportedly recognized epitopes outside regions mutated in the B.1.351 and B.1.1.7 variants. The vaccine-associated CD4 TCRs covered the entire spike protein, and the dominant responses fell in regions 160-218 and 743-854. After two AZD1222 doses, both the breadth and the depth of spike-specific TCRs were significantly higher than at day 0 and than in MenACWY recipients. In the small 56-69-year group, the increase in depth fell short of significance, most likely because of low power. Because no day 14 peak-response samples were available, the repertoires could be characterized only after the peak T cell response. Participants were mostly white British and included more females than males, and it was suggested by the authors that clonal diversity may have been underestimated. Only five to seven AZD1222 recipients were SARS-CoV-2 seropositive at baseline, limiting conclusions about previously exposed vaccinees.

In regard to this clone: It has no known antigen specificity. Base qualities are not at hand, and no much larger clone is one base apart.

This TCR was recovered from an adult in good health. The rearrangement joined TRBV28 to TRBJ2-7, with an unclear D gene assignment. This specimen consisted of peripheral blood, obtained on day 0 of MenACWY control vaccination. The CDR3: CASSLSGIGVYEQYF. In nucleotides, the sequence is TGTGCCAGCAGTTTATCGGGCATTGGGGTCTACGAGCAGTACTTC. Extended through the reference TRBV28 and TRBJ2-7 proteins, this CDR3 yields the full variable domain: DVKVTQSSRYLVKRTGEKVFLECVQDMDHENMFWYRQDPGLGLRLIYFSYDVKMKEKGDIPEGYSVSREKKERFSLILESASTNQTSMYLCASSLSGIGVYEQYFGPGTRLTVT.